This T cell receptor (beta chain) comes out of a study of T cell responses to AZD1222 COVID-19 vaccine. Notes on the study in general: CD4 TCRs covered the whole spike, strongest at regions 160-218 and 743-854. Spike-specific TCR repertoires showed rising breadth and depth after two AZD1222 doses.

A remark on this clone: Its matching antigen is unknown.

Trimming shortened V by 6 bases and J by 2 bases, and 8 bases separated the two germline ends. Germline-derived CDR1 and CDR2 are SEHNR and FQNEAQ (reference sequence). The CDR3 is 12 amino acids. Assay: immunoSEQ multiplex PCR; the TCRdb copy retains only in-frame clones and omits some. Among about 170,000 clones listed, roughly 89% were seen once. The material was peripheral blood, obtained 28 days after the second AZD1222 dose. The receptor was isolated from an adult who received the AZD1222 COVID-19 vaccine. This chain links TRBV7-9 with TRBJ2-7; D not resolved. The CDR3 DNA is TGTGCCAGCAGTGGGGATCCCTACGAGCAGTACTTC. It codes for CASSGDPYEQYF.